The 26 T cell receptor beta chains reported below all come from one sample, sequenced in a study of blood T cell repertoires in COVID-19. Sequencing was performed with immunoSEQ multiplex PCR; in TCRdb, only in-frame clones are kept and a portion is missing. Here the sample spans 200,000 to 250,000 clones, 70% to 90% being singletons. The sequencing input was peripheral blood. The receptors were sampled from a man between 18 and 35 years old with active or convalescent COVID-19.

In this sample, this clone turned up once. CDR3 sequence: CASSFTPRDNEQFF. CDR3 nucleotides: TGCGCCAGCAGCTTTACACCGAGGGACAATGAGCAGTTCTTC. The chain uses TRBV5-1 and TRBJ2-1; tentatively, D is TRBD2 (5 bases). CDR1 is SGHRS, CDR2 YFSETQ, per germline. This CDR3 region has 14 residues. The V end was cut by 2 bases, the J end by 5 bases, with 11 bases between.

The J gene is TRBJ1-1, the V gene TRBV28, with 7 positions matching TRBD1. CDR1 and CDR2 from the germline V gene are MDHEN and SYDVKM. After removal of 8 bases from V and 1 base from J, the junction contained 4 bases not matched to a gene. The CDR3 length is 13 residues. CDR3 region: CASRDRANTEAFF. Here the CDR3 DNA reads TGTGCCAGCCGAGACAGGGCGAACACTGAAGCTTTCTTT.

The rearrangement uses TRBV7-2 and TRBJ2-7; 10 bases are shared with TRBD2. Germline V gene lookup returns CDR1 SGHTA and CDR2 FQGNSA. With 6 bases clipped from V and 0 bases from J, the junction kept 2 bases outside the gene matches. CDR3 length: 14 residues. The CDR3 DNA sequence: TGTGCCAGCAGGCCTAGCGGGAGCTCCTACGAGCAGTACTTC. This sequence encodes CASRPSGSSYEQYF.

CDR3 sequence: CAWRRFSSYEQYF. The CDR3, as DNA: TGTGCCTGGAGGCGGTTTAGCTCCTACGAGCAGTACTTC. V gene TRBV30 combines with J gene TRBJ2-7; D remains ambiguous. The CDR3 contains 13 residues. The V and J ends lost 3 bases and 0 bases respectively, with 9 bases between them. Germline-derived CDR1 and CDR2 are GTSNPN and SVGIG (reference sequence). The variable domain in full, with the rest retrieved from reference TRBV30 and TRBJ2-7, is SQTIHQWPATLVQPVGSPLSLECTVEGTSNPNLYWYRQAAGRGLQLLFYSVGIGQISSEVPQNLSASRPQDRQFILSSKKLLLSDSGFYLCAWRRFSSYEQYFGPGTRLTVT.

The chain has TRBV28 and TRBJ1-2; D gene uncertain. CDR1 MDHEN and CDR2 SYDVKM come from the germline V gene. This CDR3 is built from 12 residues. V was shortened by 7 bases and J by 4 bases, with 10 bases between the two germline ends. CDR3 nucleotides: TGTGCCAGCACACCAGGCAGCTATGGCTACACCTTC. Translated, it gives CASTPGSYGYTF.

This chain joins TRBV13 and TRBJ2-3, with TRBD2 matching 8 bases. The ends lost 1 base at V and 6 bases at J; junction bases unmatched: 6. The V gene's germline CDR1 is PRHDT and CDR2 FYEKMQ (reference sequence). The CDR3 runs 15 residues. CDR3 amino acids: CASSLAREGRDTQYF. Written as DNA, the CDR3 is TGTGCCAGCAGCTTAGCCCGGGAGGGCCGGGATACGCAGTATTTT.

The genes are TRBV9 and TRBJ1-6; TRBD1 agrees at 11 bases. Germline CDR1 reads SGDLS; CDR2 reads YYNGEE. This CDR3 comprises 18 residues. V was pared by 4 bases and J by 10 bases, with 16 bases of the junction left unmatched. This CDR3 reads CASSPQGGGQGVWSPLHF. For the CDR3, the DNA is TGTGCCAGCAGCCCGCAAGGAGGGGGACAGGGGGTTTGGTCACCCCTCCACTTT.

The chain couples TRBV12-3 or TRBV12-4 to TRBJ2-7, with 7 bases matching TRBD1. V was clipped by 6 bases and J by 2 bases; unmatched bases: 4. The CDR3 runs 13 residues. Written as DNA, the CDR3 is TGTGCCAGCAGAAAGACAGGGACCTACGAGCAGTACTTC. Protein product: CASRKTGTYEQYF.

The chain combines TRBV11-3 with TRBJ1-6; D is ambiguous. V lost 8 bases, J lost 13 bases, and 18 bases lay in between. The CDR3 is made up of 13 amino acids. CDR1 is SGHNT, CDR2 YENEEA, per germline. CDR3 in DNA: TGTGCCAGCGCAGTTTCAAGTCGTGGCCCCCTCCACTTT. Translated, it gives CASAVSSRGPLHF.

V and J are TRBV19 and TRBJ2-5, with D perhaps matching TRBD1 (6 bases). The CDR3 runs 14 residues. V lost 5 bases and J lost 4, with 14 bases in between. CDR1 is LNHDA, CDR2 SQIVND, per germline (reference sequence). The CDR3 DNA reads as TGTGCCAGTAGTCGAAATCAGGGGCCAGAGACCCAGTACTTC. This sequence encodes CASSRNQGPETQYF.

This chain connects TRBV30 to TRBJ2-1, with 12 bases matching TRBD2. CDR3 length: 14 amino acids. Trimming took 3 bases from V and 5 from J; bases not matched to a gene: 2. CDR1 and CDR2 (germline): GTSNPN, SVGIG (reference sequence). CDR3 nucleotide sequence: TGTGCCTGGAGGGCTAGCGGGAGGGACAATGAGCAGTTCTTC. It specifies CAWRASGRDNEQFF.

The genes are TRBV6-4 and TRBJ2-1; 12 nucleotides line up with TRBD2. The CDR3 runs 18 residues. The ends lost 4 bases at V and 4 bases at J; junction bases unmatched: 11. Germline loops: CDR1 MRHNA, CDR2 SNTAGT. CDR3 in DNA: TGTGCCAGCAGTGGAGTTCGGGCTAGCGGGAGGGCTTACAATGAGCAGTTCTTC. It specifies CASSGVRASGRAYNEQFF.

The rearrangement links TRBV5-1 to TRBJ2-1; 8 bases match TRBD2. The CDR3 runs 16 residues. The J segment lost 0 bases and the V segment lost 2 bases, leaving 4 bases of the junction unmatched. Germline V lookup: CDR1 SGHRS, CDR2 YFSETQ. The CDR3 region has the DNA TGCGCCAGCAGCTTCTTAGCGGGGACCTCCTACAATGAGCAGTTCTTC. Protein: CASSFLAGTSYNEQFF.

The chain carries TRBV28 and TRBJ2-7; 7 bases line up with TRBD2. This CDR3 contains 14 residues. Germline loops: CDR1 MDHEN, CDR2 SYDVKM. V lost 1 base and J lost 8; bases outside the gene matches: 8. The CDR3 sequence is CASSLSAGRAQQYF. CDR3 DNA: TGTGCCAGCAGTTTATCGGCAGGGAGGGCCCAGCAGTACTTC.

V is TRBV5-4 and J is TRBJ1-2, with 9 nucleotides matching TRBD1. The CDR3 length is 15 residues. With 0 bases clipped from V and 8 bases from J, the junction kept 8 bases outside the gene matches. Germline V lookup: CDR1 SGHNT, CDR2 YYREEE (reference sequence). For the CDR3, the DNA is TGTGCCAGCAGCTTGGAGAGGACAGGGGCGGGGGGCTACACCTTC. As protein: CASSLERTGAGGYTF. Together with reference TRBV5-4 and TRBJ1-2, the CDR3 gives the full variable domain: ETGVTQSPTHLIKTRGQQVTLRCSSQSGHNTVSWYQQALGQGPQFIFQYYREEENGRGNFPPRFSGLQFPNYSSELNVNALELDDSALYLCASSLERTGAGGYTFGSGTRLTVV.

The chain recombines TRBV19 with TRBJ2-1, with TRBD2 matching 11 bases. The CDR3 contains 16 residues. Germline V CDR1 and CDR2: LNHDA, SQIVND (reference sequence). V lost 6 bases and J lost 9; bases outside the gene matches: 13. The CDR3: CASSPFLLAGGGEQFF. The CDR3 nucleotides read TGTGCCAGTAGCCCCTTCCTTCTAGCGGGAGGCGGTGAGCAGTTCTTC.

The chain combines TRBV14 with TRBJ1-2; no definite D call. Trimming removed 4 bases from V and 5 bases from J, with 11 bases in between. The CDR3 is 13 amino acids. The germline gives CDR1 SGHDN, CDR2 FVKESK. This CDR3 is CASSLNGLYGYTF. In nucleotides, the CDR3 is TGTGCCAGCAGCCTTAACGGACTATATGGCTACACCTTC.

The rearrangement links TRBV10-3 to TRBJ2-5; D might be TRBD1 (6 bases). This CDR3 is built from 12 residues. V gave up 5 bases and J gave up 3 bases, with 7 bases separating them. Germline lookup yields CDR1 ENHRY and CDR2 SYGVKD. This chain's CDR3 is CAISRTEETQYF. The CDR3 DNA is TGTGCCATCAGTCGGACAGAAGAGACCCAGTACTTC.

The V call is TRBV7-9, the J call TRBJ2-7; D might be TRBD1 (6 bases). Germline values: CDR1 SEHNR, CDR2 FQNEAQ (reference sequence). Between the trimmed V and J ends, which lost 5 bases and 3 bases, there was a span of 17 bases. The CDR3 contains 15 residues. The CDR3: CASSPTTGSFYEQYF. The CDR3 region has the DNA TGTGCCAGCAGCCCTACGACAGGTTCCTTCTACGAGCAGTACTTC.

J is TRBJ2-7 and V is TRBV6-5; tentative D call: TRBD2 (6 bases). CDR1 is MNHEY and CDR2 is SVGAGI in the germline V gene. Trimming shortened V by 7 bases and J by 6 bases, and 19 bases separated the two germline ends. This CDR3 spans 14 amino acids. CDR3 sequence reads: CASNPPTLGGEQYF. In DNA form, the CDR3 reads TGTGCCAGCAACCCTCCGACTCTGGGGGGCGAGCAGTACTTC.

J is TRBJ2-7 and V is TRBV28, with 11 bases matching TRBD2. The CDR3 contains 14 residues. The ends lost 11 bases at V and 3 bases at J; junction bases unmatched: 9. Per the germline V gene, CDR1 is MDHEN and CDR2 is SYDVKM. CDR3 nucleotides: TGTGCCTCAAATGGGGGACTAGCGGTCTACGAGCAGTACTTC. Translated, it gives CASNGGLAVYEQYF.

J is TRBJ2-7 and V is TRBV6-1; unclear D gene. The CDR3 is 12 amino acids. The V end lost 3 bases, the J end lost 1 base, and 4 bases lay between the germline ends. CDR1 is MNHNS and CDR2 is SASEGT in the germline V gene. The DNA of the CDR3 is TGTGCCAGCAGTGATCCTTCCTACGAGCAGTACTTC. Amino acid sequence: CASSDPSYEQYF.

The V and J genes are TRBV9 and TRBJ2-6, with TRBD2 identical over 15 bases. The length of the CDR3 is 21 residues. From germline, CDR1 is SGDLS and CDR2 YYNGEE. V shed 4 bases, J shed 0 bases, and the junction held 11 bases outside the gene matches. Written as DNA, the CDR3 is TGTGCCAGCAGCTCGGGACTAGCGGGAGGTTGGGGAAGCTCTGGGGCCAACGTCCTGACTTTC. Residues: CASSSGLAGGWGSSGANVLTF.

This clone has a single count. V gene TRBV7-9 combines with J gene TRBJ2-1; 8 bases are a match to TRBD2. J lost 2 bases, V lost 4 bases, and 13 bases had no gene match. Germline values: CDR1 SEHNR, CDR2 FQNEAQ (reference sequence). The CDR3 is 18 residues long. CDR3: CASSSHDPRLATYNEQFF. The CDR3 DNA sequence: TGTGCCAGCAGCTCCCACGACCCAAGACTAGCGACCTACAATGAGCAGTTCTTC.

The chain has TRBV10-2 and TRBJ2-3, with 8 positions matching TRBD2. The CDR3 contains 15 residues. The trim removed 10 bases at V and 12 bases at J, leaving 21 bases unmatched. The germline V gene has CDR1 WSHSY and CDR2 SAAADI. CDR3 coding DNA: TGCGCCATCAGCCAGGGGAGACTAGCGCCCGCAGCCCAGTATTTT. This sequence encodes CAISQGRLAPAAQYF.

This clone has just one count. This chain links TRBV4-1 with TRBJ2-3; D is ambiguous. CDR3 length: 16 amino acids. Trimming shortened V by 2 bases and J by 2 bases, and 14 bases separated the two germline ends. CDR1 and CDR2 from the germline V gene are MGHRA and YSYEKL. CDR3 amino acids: CASSQRSGRYTDTQYF. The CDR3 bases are TGCGCCAGCAGCCAAAGATCAGGCCGGTACACAGATACGCAGTATTTT.